These 8 T cell receptor beta chains came from one sample sequenced in a study of shared clonotypes between healthy human individuals. The protocol was immunoSEQ multiplex PCR, while the TCRdb copy is restricted to in-frame clones and leaves out a portion. The table records some 500,000 clones, 90% to 97% of them present only once. Sequencing was done on a sample of naive CD4+ T cells sorted from blood. Subset specified: CD45RA+ positively selected. Receptors originate from a woman between 25 and 40 years old in good health.

The rearrangement uses TRBV5-1 and TRBJ1-1; 8 nucleotides agree with TRBD1. The CDR3 totals 15 residues. Losses at the gene ends were 3 bases for V and 2 bases for J; bases not matched to a gene: 6. The germline CDR1 and CDR2 sequences are SGHRS and YFSETQ. The CDR3 protein is CASSSGAGGNTEAFF. The CDR3 DNA is TGCGCCAGCAGCTCGGGGGCAGGGGGCAACACTGAAGCTTTCTTT.

The V and J genes are TRBV27 and TRBJ2-5, with a tentative D call TRBD1 (6 bases). This CDR3 is 12 amino acids long. Germline CDR1 and CDR2: MNHEY and SMNVEV (reference sequence). V lost 5 bases, J lost 7 bases, and 11 bases lay in between. The CDR3 coding sequence is TGTGCCAGCAGTAGCCGAGGGGGGACCCAGTACTTC. The encoded protein is CASSSRGGTQYF.

The rearrangement links TRBV6-6 to TRBJ1-2; TRBD1 aligns across 9 bases. Trimming removed 3 bases from V and 5 bases from J; junction bases left unmatched: 4. From germline, CDR1 is MNHNY and CDR2 SVGAGI (reference sequence). This CDR3 has 14 residues. The CDR3 sequence is CASSYDRGSYGYTF. As DNA, the CDR3 is TGTGCCAGCAGTTATGACAGGGGGTCGTATGGCTACACCTTC.

V and J are TRBV6-5 and TRBJ2-7, with 8 bases fitting TRBD2. The CDR3 has 15 residues. The J segment lost 3 bases and the V segment lost 5 bases, leaving 9 bases of the junction unmatched. Germline V gene data show CDR1 as MNHEY and CDR2 as SVGAGI. The CDR3 protein is CASSARAGVHYEQYF. In DNA, the CDR3 is TGTGCCAGCAGTGCTAGAGCGGGAGTTCACTACGAGCAGTACTTC.

This chain joins TRBV6-6 and TRBJ2-5; D is unclear. Trimming took 6 bases from V and 2 from J, leaving 4 bases between them. Germline V gene data show CDR1 as MNHNY and CDR2 as SVGAGI (reference sequence). The CDR3 spans 11 residues. The CDR3 DNA reads TGTGCCAGCAGAACTCAAGAGACCCAGTACTTC. This codes for CASRTQETQYF.

The chain joins TRBV2 to TRBJ1-5; D is uncertain. Deletions cut 8 bases from V and 3 bases from J, with 14 bases between. CDR1 and CDR2 (germline): SNHLY, FYNNEI. The CDR3 runs 14 residues. CDR3 sequence reads: CASAQSTVNQPQHF. The CDR3 bases are TGTGCCAGCGCACAGAGCACTGTCAATCAGCCCCAGCATTTT. Full variable domain (outside the CDR3, taken from reference TRBV2 and TRBJ1-5): EPEVTQTPSHQVTQMGQEVILRCVPISNHLYFYWYRQILGQKVEFLVSFYNNEISEKSEIFDDQFSVERPDGSNFTLKIRSTKLEDSAMYFCASAQSTVNQPQHFGDGTRLSIL.

On this clone: Distinct nucleotide sequences in the sample also encode this CDR3. V is TRBV5-1 and J is TRBJ1-5, with 7 bases fitting TRBD1. The CDR3 runs 14 residues. The trim removed 0 bases at V and 5 bases at J, leaving 2 bases unmatched. The germline CDR1 and CDR2 sequences are SGHRS and YFSETQ. CDR3 amino acids: CASSLGTGHQPQHF. The CDR3 DNA reads as TGCGCCAGCAGCTTGGGGACAGGACATCAGCCCCAGCATTTT.

This chain's CDR3 is CASSKGQMLLHEQYF. In nucleotides, the CDR3 is TGCGCCAGCAGCAAAGGACAGATGCTCCTCCACGAGCAGTACTTC. V is TRBV5-1 and J is TRBJ2-7; D is possibly TRBD1 (6 bases). Germline values: CDR1 SGHRS, CDR2 YFSETQ. CDR3 size: 15 residues. V was pared by 4 bases and J by 5 bases, with 19 bases between.